The present entry profiles one T cell receptor beta chain with its context. What it binds is not known. Arm-PCR with iRepertoire HTBI primers amplified the CDR3 regions for these TCR beta libraries. TCRdb independently ran MiXCR on the multiplex PCR reads; one entry per CDR3 protein. The table lists some 320,000 distinct CDR3 sequences, under 20% of them singletons, with around 37% in the top ten. The CDR3 extends over 14 amino acids. CDR1 and CDR2 (germline): SGHRS, YFSETQ. V dropped 3 bases and J dropped 5 bases, with 14 bases sitting between them. Described time point: newly diagnosed GD, antithyroid drugs for less than 3 months. PBMC RNA served as the TCR library source. This sample is drawn from a study of regulatory T cells in long-lasting Graves disease. Study-level results: Favored usage of TRBV28, TRBJ1-2 and TRBJ2-5 was recorded in persistent disease. Persistent patients had a count of shared public clonotypes (2,741) that exceeded that of new patients (about 970).

This sample comprised peripheral blood mononuclear cells (PBMCs), obtained at new diagnosis, from a patient treated with antithyroid drugs. The source of this sequence is a female donor with Graves disease. The V and J genes are TRBV5-1 and TRBJ2-5; D uncertain. As DNA, the CDR3 is TGCGCCAGCAGCTCCGGACCCTCGCGTGAGACCCAGTACTTC. Residues: CASSSGPSRETQYF.